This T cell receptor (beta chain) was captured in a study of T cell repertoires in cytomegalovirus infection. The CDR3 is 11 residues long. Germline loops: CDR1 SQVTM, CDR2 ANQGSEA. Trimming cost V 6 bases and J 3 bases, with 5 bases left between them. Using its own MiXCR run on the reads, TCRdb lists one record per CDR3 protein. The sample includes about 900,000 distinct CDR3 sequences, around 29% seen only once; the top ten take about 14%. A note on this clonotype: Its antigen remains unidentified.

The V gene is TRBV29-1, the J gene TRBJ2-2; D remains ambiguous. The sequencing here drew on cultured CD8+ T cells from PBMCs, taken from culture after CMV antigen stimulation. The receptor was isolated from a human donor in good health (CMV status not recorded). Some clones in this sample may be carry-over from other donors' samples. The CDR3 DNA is TGCAGCGTCCAGGACACCGGGGAGCTGTTTTTT. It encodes CSVQDTGELFF.